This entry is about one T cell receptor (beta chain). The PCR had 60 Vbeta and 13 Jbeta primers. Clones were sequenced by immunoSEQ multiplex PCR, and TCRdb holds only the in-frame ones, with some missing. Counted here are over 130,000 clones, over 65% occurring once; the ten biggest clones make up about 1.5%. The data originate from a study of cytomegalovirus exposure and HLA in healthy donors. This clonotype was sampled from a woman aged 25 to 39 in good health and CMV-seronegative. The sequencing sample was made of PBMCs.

The CDR3 coding sequence is TGTGCCAGCAGACCAGCCGGACTAGCCGACACCGGGGAGCTGTTTTTT. Amino acids: CASRPAGLADTGELFF. This chain connects TRBV7-3 to TRBJ2-2; TRBD2 agrees at 8 bases. The CDR3 has 16 amino acids. V trimming: 6 bases; J trimming: 3 bases; junction bases outside the gene matches: 9. Per germline, CDR1 SGHTA and CDR2 FQGTGA.